These 5 T cell receptor beta chains originate from one sample sequenced in a study of molecular identifiers for immune sequencing clone quantification. TCRdb itself ran the PCR reads through MiXCR, one entry per CDR3 protein. This table has some 320,000 distinct CDR3 sequences, about a fifth appearing once. Sequenced material: naive CD8+ T cells from blood, with Jurkat cell RNA spiked in. Subset here: FACS-sorted CD8+CD4-CCR7+CD45RA+ naive T cells. These TCRs come from a human donor in good health. Some libraries in this study had Jurkat cell RNA spiked in.

About this clonotype: This may come from a read error, since a much larger clone is one base off. The J gene is TRBJ1-1, the V gene TRBV5-1; 7 nucleotides align to TRBD1. Germline V gene data show CDR1 as SGHRS and CDR2 as YFSETQ. This CDR3 comprises 14 residues. The CDR3 loop is CASSHGTANTEALF. The CDR3 DNA follows: TGCGCCAGCAGCCACGGGACAGCGAACACTGAAGCTCTCTTT.

This clonotype was detected many times. The rearrangement joins TRBV29-1 to TRBJ2-3, with TRBD2 matching over 7 bases. The CDR3 is 13 residues long. V shed 6 bases and J 4 bases; nucleotides not matched to a gene: 7. The V gene's germline CDR1 is SQVTM and CDR2 ANQGSEA. In nucleotides, the CDR3 is TGCAGCGTCGCAGCGGGGAACCCAGATACGCAGTATTTT. Residues: CSVAAGNPDTQYF.

This clonotype was recorded at least ten times. This sequence joins TRBV7-9 and TRBJ2-2; D is undetermined. Germline V gives CDR1 SEHNR, CDR2 FQNEAQ (reference sequence). Between the trimmed V and J ends, which lost 1 base and 6 bases, there was a span of 9 bases. The CDR3 has 14 residues. In nucleotides, the CDR3 is TGTGCCAGCAGCTTAGTATACTCCTCCGGGGAGCTGTTTTTT. It yields the protein CASSLVYSSGELFF.

This clonotype was seen at least ten times. V gene TRBV9 combines with J gene TRBJ2-5, with D possibly matching TRBD2 (5 bases). The CDR3 length is 14 residues. Germline CDR1 SGDLS, CDR2 YYNGEE. V lost 3 bases and J lost 3, with 12 bases in between. The CDR3 protein is CASSDSGLEETQYF. CDR3 DNA: TGTGCCAGCAGCGATAGTGGACTCGAAGAGACCCAGTACTTC. Looking up the rest from reference TRBV9 and TRBJ2-5 gives the full variable domain: DSGVTQTPKHLITATGQRVTLRCSPRSGDLSVYWYQQSLDQGLQFLIQYYNGEERAKGNILERFSAQQFPDLHSELNLSSLELGDSALYFCASSDSGLEETQYFGPGTRLLVL.

This clonotype was detected many times. The chain links TRBV5-4 to TRBJ1-2; 7 nucleotides agree with TRBD1. CDR3 size: 16 residues. Germline V gene lookup returns CDR1 SGHNT and CDR2 YYREEE (reference sequence). Trimming took 3 bases from V and 4 from J; bases not matched to a gene: 12. CDR3 sequence: CASSSLVTGYFYGYTF. In nucleotides, the CDR3 is TGTGCCAGCAGCTCTCTCGTGACAGGGTATTTCTATGGCTACACCTTC.